This T cell receptor beta chain derives from a study of blood T cell repertoires in COVID-19. The repertoire was sequenced with immunoSEQ multiplex PCR; TCRdb's copy has only in-frame clones and lacks some. The sample includes about 170,000 clones, 86% seen only once; the top ten take roughly 3.5%. With 4 bases clipped from V and 5 bases from J, the junction kept 7 bases outside the gene matches. The CDR3 consists of 14 residues. Per germline, CDR1 SGHRS and CDR2 YFSETQ. Sequencing input: peripheral blood. The chain recombines TRBV5-1 with TRBJ2-5, with TRBD1 identical over 8 bases. This TCR came from a man in his sixties or seventies with acute or convalescent COVID-19. CDR3 region: CASSHGQGGETQYF. CDR3 coding DNA: TGCGCCAGCAGCCACGGACAGGGCGGTGAGACCCAGTACTTC.